This T cell receptor (beta chain) was recovered during a study of cytomegalovirus exposure and HLA in healthy donors (dated by TCRdb to about 2017). Broadly, across the study: According to a later analysis, the 120 or so validation repertoires were produced on the same platform as the roughly 600 repertoires of the first cohort. The aim of the study was to test whether cataloging public T cell receptors could identify signatures of past pathogen exposure. Besides the first cohort of 666 subjects, a separate validation cohort made up of roughly 120 different subjects was used. The study combined high-throughput TCR immunosequencing, statistical association of individual TCRs with disease status, and machine learning to predict cytomegalovirus infection status. General conclusions and limits of the study: The validation cohort had no HLA typing available for a later analysis, so co-occurrence within that cohort was assessed over all 120 or so repertoires. Subsequent analysis determined that TCRs grouped into clusters in the first cohort also showed a tendency toward co-occurrence across the approximately 110 validation repertoires, and about 94% of cluster scores exceeded 0. According to the authors, the approach could potentially be generalized to other disease states and immunological phenotypes. The classifier was reported to diagnose cytomegalovirus status with high specificity and sensitivity in both the original cohort and the validation cohort. A few of the identified cytomegalovirus-associated TCR beta chains were confirmed in vitro to be specific for cytomegalovirus antigens. Across donors, most TCR sequences were observed very rarely, whereas some public TCRs were present in many individuals. The study listed 150 to 200 TCR beta chains as associated with cytomegalovirus.

With regard to this clone: Its antigen target is currently unknown. Base-call qualities are not available, and no considerably larger clone is one nucleotide away.

CDR1 and CDR2, looked up from the germline V gene, are SGHDT and YYEEEE. The cysteine opens and the phenylalanine closes a CDR3 of 17 amino acids. Here the CDR3 DNA is all that survives: 51 bases in frame from base 1. V is trimmed back by 0 bases and J by 6 bases, and the junction contains 9 bases that no gene match accounts for. To prepare the library, the immunoSEQ multiplex PCR assay was applied. Per the authors' processing: A statistical classification framework was built to diagnose cytomegalovirus status from the catalog of TCR beta chain sequences. TCRdb provides this immuneACCESS table in a form limited to in-frame rearrangements. Some clones are lacking; in checked studies, under half of them reflect an unresolved V gene, and why the rest are absent is not known. For V, J and clone size, that table is used; D and trimming come from the DNA. This sample comprises fewer than 120,000 clones, over 85% of them detected only once. The biggest ten clones account for around 1.9% of the sample.

The donors belonged to the validation cohort of about 110 subjects, which was separate from the approximately 700-subject first cohort. The chain is made from TRBV5-6 and TRBJ2-1; 10 of the junction bases match TRBD1. This TCR was recovered from a woman aged 18-30 years in good health and CMV-seronegative. Sequencing was carried out using PBMCs. CDR3 region: CASSLAGTGATGNEQFF. At the DNA level, the sequence is TGTGCCAGCAGCTTGGCCGGGACAGGGGCCACTGGCAATGAGCAGTTCTTC.